The 13 T cell receptor beta chains listed next were all sequenced from one sample in a study of shared clonotypes between healthy human individuals. Repertoires were generated with immunoSEQ multiplex PCR, while TCRdb's copy carries only in-frame clones and drops some. The repertoire consists of 630,000 or so clones, with more than 95% occurring once and the leading ten covering around 0.3%. CD45RO-negative cells were positively selected for CCR7, leaving out terminally differentiated effector memory CD45RA+ cells. The sample consisted of naive CD8+ T cells sorted from blood. Source of these receptors: a man aged 25-45 years in good health.

With regard to this clone: This sample also contains other DNA sequences that code for the same CDR3. The chain combines TRBV28 with TRBJ2-1; TRBD2 aligns across 8 bases. The V and J ends lost 3 bases and 10 bases, in that order; junction bases with no gene match: 2. CDR1 and CDR2 (germline): MDHEN, SYDVKM. CDR3 length: 12 residues. In DNA, the CDR3 is TGTGCCAGCAGTTTCCGACTAGCGGAGCAGTTCTTC. It yields the protein CASSFRLAEQFF.

This rearrangement joins TRBV5-1 to TRBJ2-1; D might be TRBD1 (6 bases). V was clipped by 2 bases and J by 7 bases, with 13 bases between them. From germline, CDR1 is SGHRS and CDR2 YFSETQ. The CDR3 is 14 amino acids. For the CDR3, the DNA is TGCGCCAGCAGCTTACGACAGGAATCGAATGAGCAGTTCTTC. This encodes CASSLRQESNEQFF.

The chain couples TRBV6-6 to TRBJ2-2, with D perhaps TRBD1 (5 bases). Germline CDR1 and CDR2: MNHNY and SVGAGI (reference sequence). The V end was cut by 5 bases, the J end by 4 bases, with 11 bases between. This CDR3 has 14 amino acids. This CDR3 is CASSPRQTTGELFF. Written as DNA, the CDR3 is TGTGCCAGCAGTCCCCGACAGACCACCGGGGAGCTGTTTTTT.

Concerning this clone itself: Other DNA sequences of this sample code for an identical CDR3. The CDR3 DNA reads TGCGCCAGCAGCCAAGACACAGGGTCCTACGAGCAGTACTTC. It codes for CASSQDTGSYEQYF. The chain employs TRBV4-1 and TRBJ2-7; possibly TRBD1 for D (6 bases). This CDR3 region has 14 residues. Trimming removed 0 bases from V and 1 base from J, with 7 bases in between. The germline gives CDR1 MGHRA, CDR2 YSYEKL.

This clone was picked up a small number of times. The identical CDR3 is also encoded by other nucleotide sequences in the sample. The chain employs TRBV27 and TRBJ2-7, with D uncertain. Between the trimmed V and J ends, which lost 5 bases and 0 bases, there was a span of 5 bases. CDR3 length: 12 residues. Germline V gene data show CDR1 as MNHEY and CDR2 as SMNVEV (reference sequence). The CDR3 reads CASSPSSYEQYF. The CDR3 DNA sequence: TGTGCCAGCAGTCCGTCCTCCTACGAGCAGTACTTC.

V and J are TRBV5-6 and TRBJ1-5; the D gene is possibly TRBD1 (6 bases). Trimming took 2 bases from V and 4 from J, leaving 7 bases between them. The germline V gene encodes CDR1 SGHDT and CDR2 YYEEEE. The CDR3 spans 13 residues. The CDR3 is CASSFGTNQPQHF. The CDR3 DNA reads as TGTGCCAGCAGCTTCGGGACAAATCAGCCCCAGCATTTT.

To note about this clone: This sample includes further DNA sequences coding for the same CDR3. The V call is TRBV27, the J call TRBJ1-2; TRBD1 aligns across 7 bases. Germline V gives CDR1 MNHEY, CDR2 SMNVEV (reference sequence). V lost 4 bases and J lost 2; bases outside the gene matches: 4. There are 14 residues in the CDR3. CDR3 residues: CASSSDRENYGYTF. The CDR3 region has the DNA TGTGCCAGCAGTTCCGACAGGGAGAACTATGGCTACACCTTC.

This clone was counted once. The chain couples TRBV6-5 to TRBJ2-7; the D gene is possibly TRBD1 (5 bases). There are 13 residues in the CDR3. V lost 6 bases and J lost 3, with 12 bases in between. Germline CDR1 and CDR2: MNHEY and SVGAGI. This CDR3 reads CASRLTGIYEQYF. CDR3 bases: TGTGCCAGCAGACTCACAGGTATCTACGAGCAGTACTTC.

This clone was detected once. This chain uses TRBV6-1 with TRBJ2-1; D call uncertain. V dropped 4 bases and J dropped 8 bases, with 6 bases sitting between them. This CDR3 region has 11 residues. Looked up from germline, CDR1 is MNHNS and CDR2 is SASEGT. CDR3 nucleotide sequence: TGTGCCAGCAGTGGACTGGATGAGCAGTTCTTC. Protein sequence: CASSGLDEQFF.

The chain is built from TRBV6-1 and TRBJ1-1, with no clear D. CDR1 is MNHNS, CDR2 SASEGT, per germline. The ends were cut back, 6 bases at V and 1 base at J, with 12 bases in the middle. The CDR3 covers 14 residues. The CDR3 spells CASRMMRSNTEAFF. The CDR3 nucleotides read TGTGCCAGCAGAATGATGAGATCGAACACTGAAGCTTTCTTT.

The V and J genes are TRBV28 and TRBJ1-2; TRBD1 might be the D (6 bases). The germline gives CDR1 MDHEN, CDR2 SYDVKM. The CDR3 is made up of 17 amino acids. The V and J ends lost 2 bases and 0 bases respectively, with 16 bases between them. CDR3 sequence reads: CASSLMGGHKANYGYTF. For the CDR3, the DNA is TGTGCCAGCAGTTTAATGGGGGGACATAAAGCTAACTATGGCTACACCTTC.

The CDR3 region has the DNA TGCGCCAGCAGCCAAATTCTAAGAGGGATTCACAATGAGCAGTTCTTC. Translation gives CASSQILRGIHNEQFF. This rearrangement joins TRBV4-3 to TRBJ2-1, with D possibly being TRBD2 (5 bases). The V gene's germline CDR1 is LGHNA and CDR2 YSLEER. Trimming cost V 2 bases and J 5 bases, with 16 bases left between them. The CDR3 is 16 residues long.

V and J are TRBV5-1 and TRBJ2-3; TRBD2 agrees at 7 bases. Germline lookup yields CDR1 SGHRS and CDR2 YFSETQ. CDR3 length: 13 residues. Trimming took 6 bases from V and 5 from J; bases not matched to a gene: 6. CDR3 sequence reads: CASMRETRDTQYF. DNA for the CDR3: TGCGCCAGCATGCGGGAGACCAGAGATACGCAGTATTTT.